The rows below give T cell receptor beta chains drawn from one sample of a study of T cells in Graves' hyperthyroidism and ophthalmopathy. Using its own MiXCR run on the multiplex PCR reads, TCRdb lists one record per CDR3 protein. The data hold about 420,000 distinct CDR3 sequences, with around 15% observed a single time. Material for sequencing was blood. These receptor sequences come from a woman aged 18-30 years with Graves' hyperthyroidism. The CDR3 runs from the conserved cysteine through the conserved F or W. A D gene is named only where the DNA matches it firmly. Clone size is given for some rows only: seen once, a few or many times, or a class if the clone is expanded.

NA	many	TRBV29-1	TRBJ2-5	TGCAGCGTTGACAGCTCCCAAGAGACCCAGTACTTC	CSVDSSQETQYF
NA	few	TRBV5-1	TRBJ1-1	TGCGCCAGCAGCTTGAGGGGGGTGGGCACTGAAGCTTTCTTT	CASSLRGVGTEAFF
NA	many	TRBV6-1	TRBJ1-5	TGTGCCAGCGTCACGGATCGGAGCAATCAGCCCCAGCATTTT	CASVTDRSNQPQHF
NA	many	TRBV6-2/TRBV6-3	TRBJ1-1	TGTGCCAGCAGTTACGTGGGTTTGGGCTCTGAAGCTTTCTTT	CASSYVGLGSEAFF
NA	many	TRBV20-1	TRBJ2-2	TGCAGTGCTAGAGTTCACAGGGCGAACACCGGGGAGCTGTTTTTT	CSARVHRANTGELFF
TRBD1	NA	TRBV9	TRBJ2-3	TGTGCCAGCAGCCCGCTCGGACAGGGGCCAACAGATACGCAGTATTTT	CASSPLGQGPTDTQYF
NA	many	TRBV6-2/TRBV6-3	TRBJ2-5	TGTGCCAGCCGAACAGGGATTGGAGAGACCCAGTACTTC	CASRTGIGETQYF
TRBD1	many	TRBV12-3/TRBV12-4	TRBJ1-2	TGTGCCAGCACTCCAACAGGGGGCGAGAACTATGGCTACACCTTC	CASTPTGGENYGYTF
NA	few	TRBV2	TRBJ2-3	TGTGCCAGCGGAGGCGCCGGGGCAGATACGCAGTATTTT	CASGGAGADTQYF
NA	many	TRBV6-2/TRBV6-3	TRBJ1-1	TGTGCCAGCAGTACAGGGAGGGGCACTGAAGCTTTCTTT	CASSTGRGTEAFF